Following are 28 T cell receptor beta chains from one sample sequenced in a study of patients and donors after allogeneic stem cell transplantation. TCRdb recomputed calls from the RT-PCR reads with MiXCR, one row per CDR3 protein. This sample has about 410,000 distinct CDR3 sequences; under 20% occur once, and the top ten carry 7% to 7.5%. The sequencing sample was made of blood, either unsorted or a sorted T cell fraction (not recorded which). The source is a human donor who was either an allogeneic HSCT recipient or a stem cell or donor lymphocyte infusion donor (not recorded which). It is not recorded whose cells these are; they may come from a transplant donor.

The CDR3 spells CSVEVGRPITSGNTIYF. The CDR3 DNA is TGCAGCGTTGAAGTAGGGCGTCCGATTACCTCTGGAAACACCATATATTTT. This sequence joins TRBV29-1 and TRBJ1-3; D gene uncertain. The CDR3 extends over 17 amino acids. CDR1 is SQVTM and CDR2 is ANQGSEA in the germline V gene. The ends were cut back, 1 base at V and 0 bases at J, with 16 bases in the middle.

The chain couples TRBV7-9 to TRBJ1-1; D unresolved. The CDR3 length is 13 residues. CDR1 is SEHNR and CDR2 is FQNEAQ in the germline V gene (reference sequence). Trimming shortened V by 5 bases and J by 6 bases, and 13 bases separated the two germline ends. Written as DNA, the CDR3 is TGTGCCAGCAGCCCCTCCGCAGGTTCTGAAGCTTTCTTT. Amino acids: CASSPSAGSEAFF.

The rearrangement uses TRBV20-1 and TRBJ1-6; D is uncertain. Trimming shortened V by 2 bases and J by 7 bases, and 12 bases separated the two germline ends. Germline CDR1 is DFQATT and CDR2 is SNEGSKA (reference sequence). The CDR3 is made up of 14 amino acids. This chain's CDR3 is CSARSPGWNSPLHF. CDR3 in DNA: TGCAGTGCTAGATCGCCGGGCTGGAATTCACCCCTCCACTTT.

This clonotype came up a few times. The genes are TRBV30 and TRBJ2-5; the match to TRBD2 covers 10 bases. CDR3 size: 13 residues. Germline values: CDR1 GTSNPN, CDR2 SVGIG (reference sequence). V gave up 6 bases and J gave up 4 bases; unmatched junction bases: 5. The CDR3 loop is CACRLAGGETQYF. CDR3 nucleotides: TGTGCCTGCCGACTAGCGGGTGGAGAGACCCAGTACTTC.

This clonotype was observed a handful of times. V and J are TRBV5-1 and TRBJ2-7; D is possibly TRBD1 (6 bases). The CDR3 covers 14 residues. V dropped 3 bases and J dropped 0 bases, with 10 bases sitting between them. CDR1 SGHRS and CDR2 YFSETQ come from the germline V gene. Here the CDR3 reads CASSSGTYSYEQYF. The CDR3 DNA sequence: TGCGCCAGCAGCTCCGGGACATACTCCTACGAGCAGTACTTC.

The chain links TRBV7-6 to TRBJ2-2; D is unresolved. This CDR3 spans 13 amino acids. The V gene's germline CDR1 is SGHVS and CDR2 FNYEAQ. Trimming left V 5 bases short and J 7 bases short, with 11 bases between. DNA for the CDR3: TGTGCCAGCAGCGACACCCGGAACGGGGAGCTGTTTTTT. Protein sequence: CASSDTRNGELFF.

The V gene is TRBV12-3 or TRBV12-4, the J gene TRBJ2-1; D is unresolved. Trimming took off 1 base at V and 7 bases at J, with 8 bases between the two ends. The CDR3 loop spans 13 amino acids. The chain's CDR3 is CASSLVMANEQFF. The CDR3 coding sequence is TGTGCCAGCAGTTTAGTAATGGCAAATGAGCAGTTCTTC.

V and J are TRBV11-2 and TRBJ2-7; 11 bases agree with TRBD2. CDR1 and CDR2 (germline): SGHAT, FQNNGV. V was clipped by 4 bases and J by 6 bases; unmatched bases: 8. The CDR3 runs 15 residues. The CDR3 DNA reads as TGTGCCAGCAGCTCAATAGCGGGAGGGCCGTTCGAGCAGTACTTC. Its protein product is CASSSIAGGPFEQYF.

This chain connects TRBV27 to TRBJ1-2; 7 positions agree with TRBD1. Unmatched junction bases numbered 5, after V lost 2 bases and J lost 2 bases. The CDR3 covers 15 residues. Looked up from germline, CDR1 is MNHEY and CDR2 is SMNVEV (reference sequence). CDR3 nucleotides: TGTGCCAGCAGTTTAACGACAGGGACCAACTATGGCTACACCTTC. This encodes CASSLTTGTNYGYTF.

V usage is TRBV6-1 and J usage is TRBJ1-1; D possibly corresponds to TRBD1 (6 bases). The CDR3 contains 14 residues. From germline, CDR1 is MNHNS and CDR2 SASEGT. Deletions cut 3 bases from V and 1 base from J, with 9 bases between. The CDR3 nucleotides read TGTGCCAGCAGTGATATGGGGGCGAACACTGAAGCTTTCTTT. Residues: CASSDMGANTEAFF.

This sequence joins TRBV6-1 and TRBJ1-1; 8 bases match TRBD1. The CDR3 length is 15 residues. V lost 5 bases to trimming and J lost 4 bases; unmatched junction nucleotides: 9. Germline CDR1 MNHNS, CDR2 SASEGT. In DNA form, the CDR3 reads TGTGCCAGCAGTCAAAAACGGACAGGGATCACTGAAGCTTTCTTT. Its protein is CASSQKRTGITEAFF.

This rearrangement joins TRBV2 to TRBJ2-3; the match to TRBD2 covers 9 bases. Trimming cost V 7 bases and J 6 bases; bases outside gene matches: 11. The germline gives CDR1 SNHLY, CDR2 FYNNEI. The CDR3 totals 15 residues. In DNA, the CDR3 is TGTGCCAGCATGGTAGCGGGGGCCCTGAGGGATACGCAGTATTTT. It encodes CASMVAGALRDTQYF.

The chain has TRBV12-3 or TRBV12-4 and TRBJ1-6; 7 bases line up with TRBD1. V lost 2 bases and J lost 11; bases outside the gene matches: 6. The CDR3 length is 14 residues. The CDR3 reads CASSLRQGVPPLHF. CDR3 DNA sequence: TGTGCCAGCAGTTTAAGGCAGGGGGTTCCACCCCTCCACTTT.

This clonotype appeared a few times. The genes are TRBV6-5 and TRBJ2-1, with TRBD1 identical over 12 bases. The J segment lost 8 bases and the V segment lost 1 base, leaving 6 bases of the junction unmatched. Germline lookup yields CDR1 MNHEY and CDR2 SVGAGI. The CDR3 has 16 residues. CDR3 in DNA: TGTGCCAGCAGTTACTTCTCAGGGACAGGGGGCGATGAGCAGTTCTTC. Translated: CASSYFSGTGGDEQFF.

In this sample, this clonotype turned up a few times. The chain joins TRBV20-1 to TRBJ2-3; 11 bases are shared with TRBD2. V was pared by 4 bases and J by 6 bases, with 12 bases of the junction left unmatched. Germline V gene lookup returns CDR1 DFQATT and CDR2 SNEGSKA (reference sequence). This CDR3 has 16 residues. CDR3 coding DNA: TGCAGTGCTACTGGGCCCCTAGCGGGAGGAGTTGATACGCAGTATTTT. It encodes CSATGPLAGGVDTQYF.

The V gene is TRBV5-6, the J gene TRBJ1-3; no reliable D call. This CDR3 contains 14 residues. Trimming took 4 bases from V and 3 from J, leaving 11 bases between them. Germline lookup yields CDR1 SGHDT and CDR2 YYEEEE. The CDR3 nucleotides are TGTGCCAGCAGCCCCCAAAGGGTTGGAAACACCATATATTTT. This translates into CASSPQRVGNTIYF.

This clonotype was recorded many times. The rearrangement links TRBV4-3 to TRBJ2-5; the match to TRBD2 covers 14 bases. After removal of 1 base from V and 4 bases from J, the junction contained 5 bases not matched to a gene. Germline assignment: CDR1 LGHNA and CDR2 YSLEER. This CDR3 is 17 amino acids long. This CDR3 reads CASSQGTSGGNRETQYF. The CDR3, as DNA: TGCGCCAGCAGCCAAGGGACTAGCGGGGGGAACAGAGAGACCCAGTACTTC.

At least ten counts were recorded for this clonotype. The J gene is TRBJ2-7, the V gene TRBV9; 12 nucleotides align to TRBD2. The junction had 3 bases not matched to a gene; V was cut back by 4 bases and J by 4 bases. The CDR3 runs 14 residues. Germline CDR1 is SGDLS and CDR2 is YYNGEE. This chain's CDR3 is CASSPGTSGYEQYF. The CDR3 nucleotides are TGTGCCAGCAGCCCTGGGACTAGCGGGTACGAGCAGTACTTC.

The chain combines TRBV6-5 with TRBJ1-2; D gene ambiguous. CDR3 length: 14 amino acids. V was trimmed by 2 bases and J by 0 bases, leaving 7 bases between them. The germline V gene has CDR1 MNHEY and CDR2 SVGAGI. The chain's CDR3 is CASSYMDSNYGYTF. CDR3 sequence (DNA): TGTGCCAGCAGTTACATGGATTCTAACTATGGCTACACCTTC.

This clonotype was observed at least ten times. The rearrangement joins TRBV29-1 to TRBJ2-1; no definite D call. CDR1 is SQVTM, CDR2 ANQGSEA, per germline. V was pared by 6 bases and J by 5 bases, with 14 bases between. CDR3 length: 13 amino acids. CDR3 bases: TGCAGCGTCACCGTCTACAAAGACAATGAGCAGTTCTTC. Protein product: CSVTVYKDNEQFF.

This chain uses TRBV11-1 with TRBJ1-1; 9 nucleotides align to TRBD1. J was trimmed by 3 bases and V by 5 bases; bases with no gene match: 13. The CDR3 contains 17 residues. CDR1 and CDR2 from the germline V gene are SGHAT and FQDESV (reference sequence). CDR3 coding DNA: TGTGCCAGCAGCACCCTGGGACAGGGAGTTAAGGACACTGAAGCTTTCTTT. As protein: CASSTLGQGVKDTEAFF.

This clonotype came up many times. This chain connects TRBV6-2 or TRBV6-3 to TRBJ2-7; D unresolved. The V and J ends lost 7 bases and 6 bases respectively, with 13 bases between them. The germline V gene encodes CDR1 MNHEY and CDR2 SVGEGT. This CDR3 contains 12 residues. The CDR3 sequence: CASTDQPSEQYF. The CDR3 DNA is TGTGCCAGCACCGACCAACCGAGCGAGCAGTACTTC.

In this sample, this clonotype turned up many times. This chain connects TRBV3-1 to TRBJ2-1, with 9 bases aligning to TRBD1. With 2 bases clipped from V and 7 bases from J, the junction kept 18 bases outside the gene matches. The CDR3 is 19 residues long. Germline values: CDR1 LGHDT, CDR2 YNNKEL (reference sequence). CDR3 in amino acids: CASSQHIPTKTGGANEQFF. The CDR3 DNA reads TGTGCCAGCAGCCAACACATCCCAACTAAAACAGGGGGCGCGAATGAGCAGTTCTTC.

The table lists this clonotype with a few counts. The chain couples TRBV12-3 or TRBV12-4 to TRBJ1-2; D remains ambiguous. The ends were cut back, 0 bases at V and 4 bases at J, with 9 bases in the middle. The CDR3 length is 14 residues. The CDR3 coding sequence is TGTGCCAGCAGTTTAGCGGAGGGCAGCTATGGCTACACCTTC. The encoded protein is CASSLAEGSYGYTF.

The rearrangement uses TRBV4-1 and TRBJ1-5; 10 bases match TRBD1. The V segment lost 1 base and the J segment 7 bases; nucleotides outside the gene matches: 4. This CDR3 is built from 15 residues. The germline V gene encodes CDR1 MGHRA and CDR2 YSYEKL. CDR3 nucleotides: TGCGCCAGCAGCCAAGGACAGGGGGCAAAACAGCCCCAGCATTTT. Translating it yields CASSQGQGAKQPQHF.

Notes on this clonotype: A much larger clone sits a single nucleotide away, making a read error possible. The chain has TRBV12-3 or TRBV12-4 and TRBJ2-1, with 9 bases fitting TRBD2. The length of the CDR3 is 16 residues. The V gene end was trimmed by 4 bases and the J gene end by 4 bases; junction bases not matched to a gene: 8. This CDR3 is CASSYLAGAVYNEQFF. The CDR3 DNA is TGTGCCAGCAGTTACTTAGCGGGAGCCGTATACAATGAGCAGTTCTTC.

The genes are TRBV20-1 and TRBJ2-7; 10 nucleotides align to TRBD2. V shed 7 bases, J shed 4 bases, and the junction held 10 bases outside the gene matches. Germline CDR1 is DFQATT and CDR2 is SNEGSKA (reference sequence). This CDR3 has 14 residues. CDR3 nucleotides: TGCAGTGTTTTTCTAGCGGGAGCGGGGTACGAGCAGTACTTC. Its protein product is CSVFLAGAGYEQYF.

In its sample, this clonotype was seen many times. The chain is built from TRBV7-6 and TRBJ2-1; a weak D match, TRBD1 (5 bases). The CDR3 is 15 amino acids. V was trimmed by 4 bases and J by 9 bases, leaving 19 bases between them. The germline V gene has CDR1 SGHVS and CDR2 FNYEAQ. CDR3 bases: TGTGCCAGCAGCTCGCGCAGGGCCTATGTTGGTGAGCAGTTCTTC. Protein: CASSSRRAYVGEQFF.